Listed here is a single T cell receptor (beta chain). Sequencing was performed with immunoSEQ multiplex PCR; in TCRdb, only in-frame clones are kept and a portion is missing. The data contain under 300,000 clones, roughly nine tenths of them singletons. The data were obtained in a study of blood T cell repertoires in COVID-19. The TCR was taken from a man over 45 with acute or convalescent COVID-19. The specimen sequenced was peripheral blood.

The CDR3 region is CASSRTGTGVTGSSPLHF. CDR3 DNA: TGTGCCAGCAGCCGAACCGGGACAGGGGTAACGGGTAGTTCACCCCTCCACTTT. The chain carries TRBV11-2 and TRBJ1-6; 10 bases align to TRBD1. J was trimmed by 9 bases and V by 5 bases; bases with no gene match: 16. The CDR3 loop spans 18 amino acids. The V gene's germline CDR1 is SGHAT and CDR2 FQNNGV.